This TCR beta chain was recorded in a study of human T cells and chemical hapten exposure. Across the study: There were per-sample TCR yield variations, arising mainly from small pooled library volume differences.

Unique molecular identifiers were attached to individual cDNA molecules during library preparation. The authors' processing: Sample-level TCR yields exhibited a median of roughly 96,000, with a range of about 20,000 to 690,600. A single record per CDR3 protein comes from TCRdb applying MiXCR to the 5' RACE reads. The V and J calls and clone size are TCRdb's, not the authors'. The table lists approximately 150,000 distinct CDR3 sequences, 3.5% to 5% of them singletons, with around 1.4% in the top ten. The ends were cut back, 7 bases at V and 8 bases at J, with 17 bases in the middle. This CDR3 contains 13 residues. Germline V gene data show CDR1 as LNHDA and CDR2 as SQIVND (reference sequence). Extraction yielded total RNA from whole blood (unfractionated). This clonotype was counted a few times.

The rearrangement links TRBV19 to TRBJ1-2, with D possibly being TRBD1 (6 bases). The TCR was taken from a female donor in good health. The CDR3 spells CASTVPGAGGYTF. In DNA, the CDR3 is TGTGCCAGTACCGTGCCGGGGGCAGGCGGCTACACCTTC.